This T cell receptor beta chain was retrieved from a study of identical twins. Findings and limits, study-wide: The same donors were not followed; conclusions instead depended on cross-sectional statistical analysis. Out-of-frame alpha sequences common to twins were enriched for low generation probability. Within monozygotic twins, out-of-frame TCR alpha sharing was underestimated by the models.

From the 5' RACE reads, TCRdb called clonotypes with MiXCR, one entry per CDR3 protein. The sample includes 310,000 or so distinct CDR3 sequences, nearly 9.5% of them seen just once. The CDR3 covers 14 residues. After removal of 4 bases from V and 3 bases from J, the junction contained 6 bases not matched to a gene. From germline, CDR1 is GTSNPN and CDR2 SVGIG (reference sequence). Worth noting for this clonotype: Its antigen is still unknown.

All of the donors were Caucasians in good health. Separately, the same data were catalogued under a study of yellow fever vaccine responses in identical twins.

The TCR comes from a woman younger than 35 in good health. Material: CD8+ T cells sorted from blood. The chain couples TRBV30 to TRBJ2-7; 10 positions agree with TRBD2. CDR3 protein: CAWTGTSALYEQYF. The DNA for the CDR3 is TGTGCCTGGACCGGGACTAGCGCCCTCTACGAGCAGTACTTC. Variable domain in full (rest from reference TRBV30 and TRBJ2-7): SQTIHQWPATLVQPVGSPLSLECTVEGTSNPNLYWYRQAAGRGLQLLFYSVGIGQISSEVPQNLSASRPQDRQFILSSKKLLLSDSGFYLCAWTGTSALYEQYFGPGTRLTVT.